A selection of T cell receptor beta chains follows, all from one sample in a study of T cells after yellow fever vaccination. One entry per CDR3 protein, called by TCRdb with MiXCR from the 5' RACE reads. Counted here are nearly 30,000 distinct CDR3 sequences, about 5% occurring once; the ten biggest clones make up roughly two fifths. The sample here was CD8+ T cells sorted from PBMCs, taken 10 days after the yellow fever booster vaccination. The source of these receptors is a man younger than 40 who received the YFV17D yellow fever vaccine. The CDR3 runs from the conserved cysteine through the conserved F or W. Only part of the rows carry a size: once, few, many, or a class if the clone is expanded.

V	size	CDR3
TRBV6-2/TRBV6-3	many	CASSRQGVKNIQYF
TRBV14	many	CASSHGLAAFYEQYF
TRBV5-4	many	CASSLFPSESTDTQYF
TRBV7-9	many	CASSARDRSIMNTEAFF
TRBV7-9	many	CASSLDGNTIYF
TRBV20-1	many	CSAAGTGWEEQYF
TRBV29-1	-	CSAGSSAETQYF
TRBV20-1	many	CTAEGGGYTF
TRBV4-3	many	CASSQPLEETQYF
TRBV9	many	CASSVSSGPPYEQYF
TRBV20-1	few	CSAKGLPGKLYNEQFF
TRBV27	many	CASSGGQGWTEAFF
TRBV27	many	CASSLSTGVSGANVLTF
TRBV28	many	CASSPTGTGAYEQYF